This is a list of T cell receptor beta chains from one sample in a study of shared clonotypes between healthy human individuals. Assay: immunoSEQ multiplex PCR; the TCRdb copy retains only in-frame clones and omits some. The data show about 550,000 clones, over 95% seen once. Sequences were obtained from naive CD8+ T cells sorted from blood. Receptors originate from a woman aged 25 to 45 in good health. Each CDR3 is given with its conserved first and last residue. The order of the fields is J gene, clone size, CDR3 length, D gene, V gene, CDR3 protein, CDR3 DNA. A D gene is named only where the DNA matches it firmly. For some rows the clone size is stated as once, few or many, or as a class when expanded; others skip it.

j_gene: TRBJ2-7
abundance: once
len: 14
d_gene: TRBD2
v_gene: TRBV29-1
CDR3aa: CSVEASGRAYEQYF
CDR3nt: TGCAGCGTTGAAGCTAGCGGGAGGGCCTACGAGCAGTACTTC

j_gene: TRBJ1-1
abundance: few
len: 11
d_gene: .
v_gene: TRBV28
CDR3aa: CASSFGVEAFF
CDR3nt: TGTGCCAGCAGTTTTGGTGTTGAAGCTTTCTTT

j_gene: TRBJ2-7
abundance: .
len: 15
d_gene: .
v_gene: TRBV4-1
CDR3aa: CASSQGGGNSYEQYF
CDR3nt: TGCGCCAGCAGCCAAGGTGGCGGGAACTCCTACGAGCAGTACTTC

j_gene: TRBJ2-1
abundance: .
len: 11
d_gene: TRBD1
v_gene: TRBV2
CDR3aa: CASRRTGEQFF
CDR3nt: TGTGCCAGCAGAAGGACAGGTGAGCAGTTCTTC

j_gene: TRBJ2-1
abundance: .
len: 15
d_gene: .
v_gene: TRBV27
CDR3aa: CASSLQRQGGAEQFF
CDR3nt: TGTGCCAGCAGTTTACAACGGCAGGGGGGGGCGGAGCAGTTCTTC

j_gene: TRBJ2-5
abundance: few
len: 16
d_gene: .
v_gene: TRBV27
CDR3aa: CASSLFAGTVQETQYF
CDR3nt: TGTGCCAGCAGTTTATTCGCCGGGACGGTCCAAGAGACCCAGTACTTC

j_gene: TRBJ2-7
abundance: .
len: 16
d_gene: .
v_gene: TRBV27
CDR3aa: CASSYNSFLSSYEQYF
CDR3nt: TGTGCCAGCAGTTATAACAGCTTCTTGAGCTCCTACGAGCAGTACTTC

j_gene: TRBJ2-7
abundance: .
len: 14
d_gene: .
v_gene: TRBV28
CDR3aa: CASSLFGGSDEQYF
CDR3nt: TGTGCCAGCAGTTTGTTCGGGGGAAGCGACGAGCAGTACTTC

j_gene: TRBJ1-5
abundance: .
len: 16
d_gene: TRBD1
v_gene: TRBV7-9
CDR3aa: CASSSWDRGRNQPQHF
CDR3nt: TGTGCCAGCAGCTCCTGGGACAGGGGACGCAATCAGCCCCAGCATTTT

j_gene: TRBJ1-1
abundance: .
len: 14
d_gene: .
v_gene: TRBV2
CDR3aa: CASSESHSYTEAFF
CDR3nt: TGTGCCAGCAGTGAATCTCACAGCTACACTGAAGCTTTCTTT

j_gene: TRBJ2-7
abundance: .
len: 13
d_gene: .
v_gene: TRBV13
CDR3aa: CASSLASLYEQYF
CDR3nt: TGTGCCAGCAGCTTGGCCAGCCTCTACGAGCAGTACTTC

j_gene: TRBJ1-1
abundance: .
len: 18
d_gene: TRBD1
v_gene: TRBV19
CDR3aa: CASSTWWSDREMGTEAFF
CDR3nt: TGTGCCAGTAGTACGTGGTGGTCGGACAGGGAGATGGGCACTGAAGCTTTCTTT

j_gene: TRBJ2-6
abundance: .
len: 15
d_gene: TRBD1
v_gene: TRBV28
CDR3aa: CASRQGWSGANVLTF
CDR3nt: TGTGCCAGCAGACAGGGGTGGTCTGGGGCCAACGTCCTGACTTTC

j_gene: TRBJ2-2
abundance: .
len: 14
d_gene: .
v_gene: TRBV19
CDR3aa: CASSWDGNTGELFF
CDR3nt: TGTGCCAGTAGTTGGGACGGGAACACCGGGGAGCTGTTTTTT

j_gene: TRBJ2-2
abundance: .
len: 16
d_gene: TRBD1
v_gene: TRBV9
CDR3aa: CASSARTGGRAGELFF
CDR3nt: TGTGCCAGCAGCGCCCGGACAGGGGGTCGTGCCGGGGAGCTGTTTTTT

j_gene: TRBJ2-3
abundance: once
len: 15
d_gene: TRBD1
v_gene: TRBV2
CDR3aa: CASSDWDSYTDTQYF
CDR3nt: TGTGCCAGCAGTGATTGGGACAGCTACACAGATACGCAGTATTTT

j_gene: TRBJ2-1
abundance: .
len: 15
d_gene: .
v_gene: TRBV5-5
CDR3aa: CASSEGPSSYNEQFF
CDR3nt: TGTGCCAGCAGCGAGGGCCCGAGCTCCTACAATGAGCAGTTCTTC

j_gene: TRBJ2-5
abundance: .
len: 12
d_gene: .
v_gene: TRBV28
CDR3aa: CASRGQGETQYF
CDR3nt: TGTGCCAGCAGGGGGCAAGGAGAGACCCAGTACTTC

j_gene: TRBJ2-7
abundance: .
len: 16
d_gene: TRBD2
v_gene: TRBV4-1
CDR3aa: CASSQRATSGNYEQYF
CDR3nt: TGCGCCAGCAGCCAGAGGGCGACTAGCGGAAACTACGAGCAGTACTTC

j_gene: TRBJ1-3
abundance: .
len: 18
d_gene: TRBD1
v_gene: TRBV9
CDR3aa: CASSVSAYRGGSGNTIYF
CDR3nt: TGTGCCAGCAGCGTCAGCGCCTACAGGGGAGGGAGTGGAAACACCATATATTTT

j_gene: TRBJ1-2
abundance: once
len: 15
d_gene: .
v_gene: TRBV7-9
CDR3aa: CASSLQAKEGHGYTF
CDR3nt: TGTGCCAGCAGCTTACAAGCCAAGGAGGGCCATGGCTACACCTTC

j_gene: TRBJ2-7
abundance: once
len: 14
d_gene: .
v_gene: TRBV19
CDR3aa: CASSATRDLYEQYF
CDR3nt: TGTGCCAGCTCGGCGACCCGGGACCTCTACGAGCAGTACTTC

j_gene: TRBJ1-1
abundance: .
len: 14
d_gene: .
v_gene: TRBV6-6
CDR3aa: CASSYSEGIAEAFF
CDR3nt: TGTGCCAGCAGTTACTCGGAGGGTATCGCTGAAGCTTTCTTT

j_gene: TRBJ2-3
abundance: .
len: 15
d_gene: TRBD1
v_gene: TRBV5-6
CDR3aa: CASSFRQGDTDTQYF
CDR3nt: TGTGCCAGCAGCTTTCGACAGGGGGACACAGATACGCAGTATTTT

j_gene: TRBJ1-3
abundance: .
len: 13
d_gene: .
v_gene: TRBV19
CDR3aa: CASHEGPGNTIYF
CDR3nt: TGTGCCAGCCACGAGGGACCTGGAAACACCATATATTTT

j_gene: TRBJ1-1
abundance: .
len: 13
d_gene: .
v_gene: TRBV10-3
CDR3aa: CAISEGGPTEAFF
CDR3nt: TGTGCCATCAGTGAAGGGGGGCCCACTGAAGCTTTCTTT